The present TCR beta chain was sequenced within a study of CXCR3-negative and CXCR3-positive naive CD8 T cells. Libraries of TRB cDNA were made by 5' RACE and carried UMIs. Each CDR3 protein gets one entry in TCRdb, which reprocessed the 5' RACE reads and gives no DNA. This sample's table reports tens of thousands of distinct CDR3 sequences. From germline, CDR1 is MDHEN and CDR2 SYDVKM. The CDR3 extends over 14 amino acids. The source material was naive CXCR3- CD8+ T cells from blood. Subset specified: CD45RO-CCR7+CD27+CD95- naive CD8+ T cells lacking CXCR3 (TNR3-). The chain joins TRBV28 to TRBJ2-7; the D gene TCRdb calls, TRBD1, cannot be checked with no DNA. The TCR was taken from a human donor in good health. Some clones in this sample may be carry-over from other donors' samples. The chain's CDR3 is CASSSDRERLEQYF.